These 18 T cell receptor beta chains were all obtained from the same sample, sequenced in a study of cytomegalovirus exposure and HLA in healthy donors (dated by TCRdb to about 2017). Receptors were amplified or captured by the immunoSEQ multiplex PCR assay. For the multiplex PCR, a mixture combining 60 forward primers for TCR Vbeta segments and 13 reverse primers for TCR Jbeta segments was used. TCRdb limited this immuneACCESS table to in-frame rearrangements with V and J called. A share of clones is missing; checked studies link under half to unresolved V genes, and the rest is unexplained. Present in this sample are 200,000 or so clones, 65% to 85% of which were seen just once. The top ten clonotypes cover 4.5% to 7.5% of the sample. Sequenced material: PBMCs. The receptors were gathered from a woman in her 30s in good health and CMV-seropositive.

The rearrangement uses TRBV5-1 and TRBJ2-1; 8 bases map to TRBD1. Trimming removed 4 bases from V and 6 bases from J; junction bases left unmatched: 6. Germline V gene data show CDR1 as SGHRS and CDR2 as YFSETQ. CDR3 size: 14 residues. The CDR3 bases are TGCGCCAGCAGCACCAAGGACAGGGTCAATGAGCAGTTCTTC. Amino acids: CASSTKDRVNEQFF.

The gene calls are TRBV5-1 and TRBJ2-7, with TRBD1 identical over 10 bases. The V segment lost 6 bases and the J segment 6 bases; nucleotides outside the gene matches: 9. CDR1 and CDR2 from the germline V gene are SGHRS and YFSETQ. This CDR3 contains 14 residues. Here the CDR3 DNA reads TGCGCCAGCACCCTCTCGGGGGACAGGGGCGAGCAGTACTTC. Protein product: CASTLSGDRGEQYF. Filled out from reference TRBV5-1 and TRBJ2-7, the complete variable domain reads KAGVTQTPRYLIKTRGQQVTLSCSPISGHRSVSWYQQTPGQGLQFLFEYFSETQRNKGNFPGRFSGRQFSNSRSEMNVSTLELGDSALYLCASTLSGDRGEQYFGPGTRLTVT.

The chain uses TRBV2 and TRBJ2-2; 7 nucleotides align to TRBD1. V shed 10 bases, J shed 5 bases, and the junction held 7 bases outside the gene matches. The CDR3 loop spans 13 amino acids. Germline loops: CDR1 SNHLY, CDR2 FYNNEI. For the CDR3, the DNA is TGTGCCACCGGGACAGACTTGACCGGGGAGCTGTTTTTT. Its translation is CATGTDLTGELFF.

This rearrangement joins TRBV27 to TRBJ2-7; no clear D. This CDR3 has 12 residues. Germline assignment: CDR1 MNHEY and CDR2 SMNVEV (reference sequence). Trimming removed 6 bases from V and 5 bases from J, with 11 bases in between. The CDR3 here is CASSRLADEQYF. CDR3 sequence (DNA): TGTGCCAGCAGCCGATTGGCCGACGAGCAGTACTTC.

This chain joins TRBV7-9 and TRBJ2-1; 9 nucleotides agree with TRBD2. V lost 6 bases and J lost 0; bases outside the gene matches: 9. CDR3 length: 17 residues. Germline V gene sequence: CDR1 SEHNR, CDR2 FQNEAQ (reference sequence). The CDR3 DNA is TGTGCCAGCAGTTCGACTAGCGGCTTAAGCTCCTACAATGAGCAGTTCTTC. This gives the protein CASSSTSGLSSYNEQFF.

The V and J genes are TRBV5-1 and TRBJ2-6; maybe TRBD2 (6 bases). Germline values: CDR1 SGHRS, CDR2 YFSETQ. This CDR3 comprises 16 residues. V was pared by 6 bases and J by 0 bases, with 13 bases between. CDR3 nucleotides: TGCGCCAGCATAGGAGGGGCGGACTCTGGGGCCAACGTCCTGACTTTC. It codes for CASIGGADSGANVLTF.

The chain carries TRBV7-9 and TRBJ2-1, with D perhaps matching TRBD2 (5 bases). The CDR3 extends over 18 amino acids. Trimming removed 5 bases from V and 0 bases from J, with 20 bases in between. Germline-derived CDR1 and CDR2 are SEHNR and FQNEAQ (reference sequence). Here the CDR3 reads CASSPKPQDWGSYNEQFF. CDR3 sequence (DNA): TGTGCCAGCAGCCCTAAACCCCAGGACTGGGGCTCCTACAATGAGCAGTTCTTC.

This sequence joins TRBV7-9 and TRBJ1-5; TRBD1 aligns across 7 bases. CDR1 is SEHNR and CDR2 is FQNEAQ in the germline V gene (reference sequence). The CDR3 has 16 amino acids. With 0 bases clipped from V and 7 bases from J, the junction kept 9 bases outside the gene matches. CDR3 bases: TGTGCCAGCAGCTTAGCCCATGAGGGGGCCCGGCAGCCCCAGCATTTT. Translation: CASSLAHEGARQPQHF.

This clone was counted a single time. The chain links TRBV6-1 to TRBJ1-1, with D possibly being TRBD1 (6 bases). The CDR3 sequence is 13 residues long. V shed 6 bases and J shed 2 bases, with 10 bases lying between them. Germline V gene sequence: CDR1 MNHNS, CDR2 SASEGT. The CDR3 DNA reads as TGTGCCAGCAGGAGGGACACAAACACTGAAGCTTTCTTT. Its translation: CASRRDTNTEAFF.

V and J are TRBV6-5 and TRBJ2-7; D possibly corresponds to TRBD2 (6 bases). CDR1 MNHEY and CDR2 SVGAGI come from the germline V gene. The CDR3 runs 13 residues. With 6 bases removed from V and 4 bases from J, the gap between germline ends came to 13 bases. The CDR3 spells CASSPRGVYEQYF. Here the CDR3 DNA reads TGTGCCAGCAGCCCCCGCGGGGTGTACGAGCAGTACTTC.

With regard to this clone: The same CDR3 also results from other DNA sequences found in this sample. This chain links TRBV9 with TRBJ1-6; D remains unclear. V was shortened by 0 bases and J by 7 bases, with 5 bases between the two germline ends. The CDR3 covers 13 residues. Looked up from germline, CDR1 is SGDLS and CDR2 is YYNGEE. CDR3 amino acids: CASSVGRNSPLHF. In nucleotides, the CDR3 is TGTGCCAGCAGCGTAGGGAGGAATTCACCCCTCCACTTT.

The table lists this clone with a count of one. A read error may account for a junction end that differs from germline. The V call is TRBV4-3, the J call TRBJ2-6, with TRBD1 as a possible D gene (7 bases). The V gene's germline CDR1 is LGHNA and CDR2 YSLEER. This CDR3 is built from 17 residues. CDR3 protein: CASSQDPRGAGADVLTF. The CDR3 nucleotides read TGCGCCAGCAGCCAAGATCCCAGGGGGGCTGGGGCCGACGTCCTGACTTTC.

V is TRBV14 and J is TRBJ1-1; no firm D call. V lost 1 base to trimming and J lost 4 bases, with 10 bases between them. The germline CDR1 and CDR2 sequences are SGHDN and FVKESK. This CDR3 region has 14 residues. Here the CDR3 reads CASSQVGGGTEAFF. The CDR3 nucleotides read TGTGCCAGCAGCCAAGTAGGCGGAGGCACTGAAGCTTTCTTT.

The chain carries TRBV5-6 and TRBJ2-3, with TRBD2 identical over 10 bases. The V and J ends lost 4 bases and 4 bases, in that order; junction bases with no gene match: 9. The CDR3 sequence is 16 residues long. Looked up from germline, CDR1 is SGHDT and CDR2 is YYEEEE. CDR3 sequence: CASSPLSGGAADTQYF. In DNA, the CDR3 is TGTGCCAGCAGCCCTCTCAGCGGGGGGGCTGCAGATACGCAGTATTTT. Filled out from reference TRBV5-6 and TRBJ2-3, the complete variable domain reads DAGVTQSPTHLIKTRGQQVTLRCSPKSGHDTVSWYQQALGQGPQFIFQYYEEEERQRGNFPDRFSGHQFPNYSSELNVNALLLGDSALYLCASSPLSGGAADTQYFGPGTRLTVL.

This clone was picked up one time. This chain links TRBV27 with TRBJ1-1; no definite D call. Trimming left V 3 bases short and J 1 base short, with 9 bases between. This CDR3 has 14 amino acids. Germline lookup yields CDR1 MNHEY and CDR2 SMNVEV (reference sequence). This CDR3 reads CASSFSSENTEAFF. As DNA, the CDR3 is TGTGCCAGCAGTTTCAGCAGCGAGAACACTGAAGCTTTCTTT.

The CDR3 nucleotides read TGTGCCAGCAGCGCAAGGGACTCTCCTAACCCCTACGAGCAGTACTTC. It codes for CASSARDSPNPYEQYF. V usage is TRBV9 and J usage is TRBJ2-7, with D possibly matching TRBD2 (6 bases). With 3 bases removed from V and 2 bases from J, the gap between germline ends came to 18 bases. The germline gives CDR1 SGDLS, CDR2 YYNGEE. The CDR3 spans 16 residues. The variable domain in full, completed from reference TRBV9 and TRBJ2-7, reads DSGVTQTPKHLITATGQRVTLRCSPRSGDLSVYWYQQSLDQGLQFLIQYYNGEERAKGNILERFSAQQFPDLHSELNLSSLELGDSALYFCASSARDSPNPYEQYFGPGTRLTVT.

The rearrangement uses TRBV2 and TRBJ2-1; D gene unclear. CDR1 is SNHLY and CDR2 is FYNNEI in the germline V gene. The CDR3 spans 13 residues. The ends were cut back, 5 bases at V and 4 bases at J, with 9 bases in the middle. CDR3 DNA: TGTGCCAGCAGTAGGAGTAGGTACAATGAGCAGTTCTTC. It encodes CASSRSRYNEQFF.

The rearrangement joins TRBV7-2 to TRBJ1-6, with D uncertain. Germline CDR1 reads SGHTA; CDR2 reads FQGNSA. V was shortened by 5 bases and J by 2 bases, with 7 bases between the two germline ends. This CDR3 is built from 14 residues. CDR3 in amino acids: CASSLGPYNSPLHF. The CDR3 DNA reads TGTGCCAGCAGCCTGGGCCCCTATAATTCACCCCTCCACTTT.